The next 18 T cell receptor beta chains were all read from a single sample in a study of T cell changes during pregnancy in multiple sclerosis. Repertoires were generated with immunoSEQ multiplex PCR, while TCRdb's copy carries only in-frame clones and drops some. The sample yields under 65,000 clones, about 93% seen once. The sequencing used CD8+ T cells from peripheral blood mononuclear cells, collected in the third trimester of pregnancy. These TCRs come from a female donor with multiple sclerosis, enrolled in a pregnancy study.

The chain couples TRBV27 to TRBJ2-1; the match to TRBD2 covers 10 bases. Trimming cost V 7 bases and J 7 bases; bases outside gene matches: 13. Germline CDR1 is MNHEY and CDR2 is SMNVEV (reference sequence). CDR3 length: 16 residues. CDR3 amino acids: CASTPPSGSKGNEQFF. The CDR3 DNA follows: TGTGCCAGCACCCCCCCTAGCGGGAGTAAAGGGAATGAGCAGTTCTTC.

This clone was counted once. The CDR3 sequence is CASSSSSYEQYF. The DNA for the CDR3 is TGTGCCAGCAGCTCGAGCTCCTACGAGCAGTACTTC. The rearrangement uses TRBV21-1 and TRBJ2-7; the table's D call, TRBD2, has no DNA check behind it. TRBV21-1 is tagged as a pseudogene. The CDR3 is 12 residues long.

J is TRBJ2-2 and V is TRBV7-6; 7 bases are shared with TRBD2. Germline V lookup: CDR1 SGHVS, CDR2 FNYEAQ. The CDR3 is 15 residues long. V was pared by 6 bases and J by 8 bases, with 12 bases of the junction left unmatched. This CDR3 is CASRPVREGRGELFF. The CDR3 DNA sequence: TGTGCCAGCAGACCAGTCAGGGAGGGGAGAGGGGAGCTGTTTTTT.

CDR3 sequence (DNA): TGTGCCAGCAGCTCCTATAGCGGGAACCGCGATGAGCAGTTCTTC. As protein: CASSSYSGNRDEQFF. The rearrangement uses TRBV7-9 and TRBJ2-1, with TRBD2 matching 8 bases. The CDR3 runs 15 residues. J was trimmed by 8 bases and V by 4 bases; bases with no gene match: 10. The V gene's germline CDR1 is SEHNR and CDR2 FQNEAQ (reference sequence).

The chain links TRBV27 to TRBJ1-5; the D is unclear. Germline V gives CDR1 MNHEY, CDR2 SMNVEV (reference sequence). This CDR3 spans 14 amino acids. Deletions cut 1 base from V and 0 bases from J, with 4 bases between. This CDR3 reads CASSLFNSNQPQHF. CDR3 bases: TGTGCCAGCAGTTTATTTAATAGCAATCAGCCCCAGCATTTT.

The chain uses TRBV18 and TRBJ1-1, with D possibly being TRBD1 (5 bases). The CDR3 totals 16 residues. V was trimmed by 3 bases and J by 0 bases, leaving 14 bases between them. Germline CDR1 is KGHSH and CDR2 is LQKENI. Written as DNA, the CDR3 is TGTGCCAGCTCACCCCGGGAGGACATTATGAACACTGAAGCTTTCTTT. Its protein is CASSPREDIMNTEAFF.

The V and J genes are TRBV19 and TRBJ2-7; TRBD2 is a possible D gene (5 bases). Germline CDR1 and CDR2: LNHDA and SQIVND (reference sequence). This CDR3 is 14 amino acids long. Trimming removed 5 bases at V and 6 bases at J, with 17 bases between. Here the CDR3 reads CASSPGPQAGEQYF. CDR3 nucleotides: TGTGCCAGTAGTCCGGGTCCCCAGGCGGGCGAGCAGTACTTC. The variable domain in full, with the rest retrieved from reference TRBV19 and TRBJ2-7, is DGGITQSPKYLFRKEGQNVTLSCEQNLNHDAMYWYRQDPGQGLRLIYYSQIVNDFQKGDIAEGYSVSREKKESFPLTVTSAQKNPTAFYLCASSPGPQAGEQYFGPGTRLTVT.

This rearrangement joins TRBV7-6 to TRBJ2-7, with D possibly TRBD2 on 5 matching bases. The germline V and J ends were trimmed by 1 base and 6 bases, with 10 bases remaining between them. The germline CDR1 and CDR2 sequences are SGHVS and FNYEAQ. This CDR3 has 13 residues. The CDR3 DNA sequence: TGTGCCAGCAGCTTAGGGAGGTCAACCGAGCAGTACTTC. As protein: CASSLGRSTEQYF.

This rearrangement joins TRBV7-8 to TRBJ1-2, with D unclear. Germline V lookup: CDR1 SGHVS, CDR2 FQNEAQ. CDR3 length: 16 residues. V was cut by 5 bases and J by 1 base, with 17 bases left in between. CDR3 amino acids: CASSPPTTGFNYGYTF. The CDR3 DNA reads TGTGCCAGCAGCCCACCCACTACTGGTTTTAACTATGGCTACACCTTC.

V and J are TRBV29-1 and TRBJ2-3; 8 bases align to TRBD2. Germline values: CDR1 SQVTM, CDR2 ANQGSEA. This CDR3 contains 13 residues. V was pared by 1 base and J by 8 bases, with 5 bases of the junction left unmatched. CDR3 DNA sequence: TGCAGCGTTGAAGTAGCCGCGGGAGGTACGCAGTATTTT. This encodes CSVEVAAGGTQYF.

The chain joins TRBV27 to TRBJ1-2, with 9 bases that match TRBD1. CDR1 is MNHEY, CDR2 SMNVEV, per germline (reference sequence). The CDR3 has 17 amino acids. The trim removed 4 bases at V and 2 bases at J, leaving 11 bases unmatched. For the CDR3, the DNA is TGTGCCAGCAGTTCATACACAGGGGGCGCAGTGAACTATGGCTACACCTTC. This sequence encodes CASSSYTGGAVNYGYTF.

V usage is TRBV5-5 and J usage is TRBJ2-7; maybe TRBD2 (5 bases). Germline CDR1 is SGHKS and CDR2 is YYEKEE (reference sequence). The V gene lost 0 bases and the J gene lost 2 bases, with 18 bases spanning the gap. CDR3 length equals 17 residues. The CDR3 DNA is TGTGCCAGCAGCTTGGCCCGGGGAGATGGCGGTACCTACGAGCAGTACTTC. Amino acids: CASSLARGDGGTYEQYF.

This sequence joins TRBV6-1 and TRBJ2-3; 9 positions match TRBD1. CDR1 and CDR2 from the germline V gene are MNHNS and SASEGT. The CDR3 is 15 residues long. Trimming cost V 6 bases and J 5 bases; bases outside gene matches: 9. The CDR3 coding sequence is TGTGCCAGCAGCGAGAGACAGGGGGTAGGAGATACGCAGTATTTT. Protein: CASSERQGVGDTQYF.

This chain connects TRBV19 to TRBJ2-1; the D is unclear. The CDR3 has 14 amino acids. V lost 10 bases to trimming and J lost 0 bases, with 13 bases between them. Per germline, CDR1 LNHDA and CDR2 SQIVND (reference sequence). The CDR3 nucleotides are TGTGCCACCAACAGTCCGAGCTCCTACAATGAGCAGTTCTTC. It specifies CATNSPSSYNEQFF.

V and J are TRBV28 and TRBJ2-7, with a weak D call TRBD1 (6 bases). Germline V gene data show CDR1 as MDHEN and CDR2 as SYDVKM. The CDR3 consists of 13 residues. V was cut by 4 bases and J by 1 base, with 8 bases left in between. The CDR3 region is CASSYRESYEQYF. CDR3 DNA sequence: TGTGCCAGCAGTTACAGGGAATCCTACGAGCAGTACTTC.

The CDR3 sequence is CASSFDRGTQPTYEQYF. Written as DNA, the CDR3 is TGCGCCAGCAGTTTTGACAGGGGGACGCAACCGACCTACGAGCAGTACTTC. This chain connects TRBV4-1 to TRBJ2-7, with 9 bases that match TRBD1. Germline CDR1 and CDR2: MGHRA and YSYEKL. Germline trimming cut 6 bases from V and 2 bases from J; bases unmatched to any gene: 14. The length of the CDR3 is 17 residues.

V and J are TRBV5-5 and TRBJ1-5; D is uncertain. V lost 0 bases and J lost 3, with 7 bases in between. The CDR3 extends over 14 amino acids. From germline, CDR1 is SGHKS and CDR2 YYEKEE (reference sequence). CDR3 protein: CASSLDRYNQPQHF. Here the CDR3 DNA reads TGTGCCAGCAGCTTGGACAGATACAATCAGCCCCAGCATTTT. Supplemented by reference TRBV5-5 and TRBJ1-5, the full variable domain reads DAGVTQSPTHLIKTRGQQVTLRCSPISGHKSVSWYQQVLGQGPQFIFQYYEKEERGRGNFPDRFSARQFPNYSSELNVNALLLGDSALYLCASSLDRYNQPQHFGDGTRLSIL.

This clone was recorded once. This chain connects TRBV2 to TRBJ2-3; tentatively, D is TRBD2 (6 bases). The CDR3 totals 14 residues. Germline assignment: CDR1 SNHLY and CDR2 FYNNEI. V was trimmed by 6 bases and J by 0 bases, leaving 10 bases between them. The CDR3 nucleotides read TGTGCCAGCAGCCGGGACTCTAGCACAGATACGCAGTATTTT. This sequence encodes CASSRDSSTDTQYF.